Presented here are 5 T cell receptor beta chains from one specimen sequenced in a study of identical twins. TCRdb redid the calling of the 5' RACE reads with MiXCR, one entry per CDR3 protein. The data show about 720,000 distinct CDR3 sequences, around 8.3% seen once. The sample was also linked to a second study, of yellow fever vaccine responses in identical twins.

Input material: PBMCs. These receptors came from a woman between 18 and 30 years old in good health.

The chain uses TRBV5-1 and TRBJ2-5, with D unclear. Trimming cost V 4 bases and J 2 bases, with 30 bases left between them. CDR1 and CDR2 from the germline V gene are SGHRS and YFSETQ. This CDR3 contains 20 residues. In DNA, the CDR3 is TGCGCCAGCAGCCTTTCCAACGCGAGGTTTTGGGCTCGAGGACAAGAGACCCAGTACTTC. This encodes CASSLSNARFWARGQETQYF. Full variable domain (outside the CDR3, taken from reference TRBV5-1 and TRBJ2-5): KAGVTQTPRYLIKTRGQQVTLSCSPISGHRSVSWYQQTPGQGLQFLFEYFSETQRNKGNFPGRFSGRQFSNSRSEMNVSTLELGDSALYLCASSLSNARFWARGQETQYFGPGTRLLVL.

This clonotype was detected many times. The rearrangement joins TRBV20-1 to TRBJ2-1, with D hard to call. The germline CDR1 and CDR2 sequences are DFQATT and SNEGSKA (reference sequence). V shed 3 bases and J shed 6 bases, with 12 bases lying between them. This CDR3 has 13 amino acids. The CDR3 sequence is CSASVVIGNEQFF. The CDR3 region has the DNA TGCAGTGCTAGTGTGGTAATTGGCAATGAGCAGTTCTTC.

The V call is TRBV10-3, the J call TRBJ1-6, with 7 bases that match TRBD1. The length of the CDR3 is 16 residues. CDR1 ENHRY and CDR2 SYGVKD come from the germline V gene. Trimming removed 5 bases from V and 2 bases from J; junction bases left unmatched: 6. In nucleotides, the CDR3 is TGTGCCATCAGTAACCAGGGGGGCACCTATAATTCACCCCTCCACTTT. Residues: CAISNQGGTYNSPLHF.

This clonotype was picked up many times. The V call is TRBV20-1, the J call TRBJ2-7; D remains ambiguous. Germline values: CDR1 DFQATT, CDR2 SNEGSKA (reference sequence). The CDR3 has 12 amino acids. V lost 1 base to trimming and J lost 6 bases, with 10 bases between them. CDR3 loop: CSARVGALEQYF. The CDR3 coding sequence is TGCAGTGCTAGAGTCGGAGCCCTCGAGCAGTACTTC.

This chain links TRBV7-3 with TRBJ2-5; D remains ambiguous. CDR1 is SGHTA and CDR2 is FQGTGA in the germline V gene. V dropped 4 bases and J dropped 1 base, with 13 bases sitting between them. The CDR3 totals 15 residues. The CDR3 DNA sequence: TGTGCCAGCAGCTCAATTCCGGTCCCCCAAGAGACCCAGTACTTC. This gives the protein CASSSIPVPQETQYF. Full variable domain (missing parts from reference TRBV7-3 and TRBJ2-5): GAGVSQTPSNKVTEKGKYVELRCDPISGHTALYWYRQSLGQGPEFLIYFQGTGAADDSGLPNDRFFAVRPEGSVSTLKIQRTERGDSAVYLCASSSIPVPQETQYFGPGTRLLVL.